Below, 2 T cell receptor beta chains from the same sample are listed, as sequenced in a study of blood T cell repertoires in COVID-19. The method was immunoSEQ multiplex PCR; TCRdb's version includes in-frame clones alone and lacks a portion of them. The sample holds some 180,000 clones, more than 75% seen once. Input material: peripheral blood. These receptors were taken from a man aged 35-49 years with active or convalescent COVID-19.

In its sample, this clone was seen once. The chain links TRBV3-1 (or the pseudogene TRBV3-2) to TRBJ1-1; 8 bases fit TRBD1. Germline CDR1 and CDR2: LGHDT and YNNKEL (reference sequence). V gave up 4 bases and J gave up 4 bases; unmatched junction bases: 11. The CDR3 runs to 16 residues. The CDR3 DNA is TGTGCCAGCAGCCCGCCCCCACAGGGGGGGGCCACTGAAGCTTTCTTT. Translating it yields CASSPPPQGGATEAFF.

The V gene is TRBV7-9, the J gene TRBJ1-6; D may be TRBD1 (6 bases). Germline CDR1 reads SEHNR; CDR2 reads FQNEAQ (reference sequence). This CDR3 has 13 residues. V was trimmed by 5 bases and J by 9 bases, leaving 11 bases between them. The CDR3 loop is CASSGGQPSPLHF. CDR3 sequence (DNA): TGTGCCAGCAGCGGAGGACAGCCTTCACCCCTCCACTTT.